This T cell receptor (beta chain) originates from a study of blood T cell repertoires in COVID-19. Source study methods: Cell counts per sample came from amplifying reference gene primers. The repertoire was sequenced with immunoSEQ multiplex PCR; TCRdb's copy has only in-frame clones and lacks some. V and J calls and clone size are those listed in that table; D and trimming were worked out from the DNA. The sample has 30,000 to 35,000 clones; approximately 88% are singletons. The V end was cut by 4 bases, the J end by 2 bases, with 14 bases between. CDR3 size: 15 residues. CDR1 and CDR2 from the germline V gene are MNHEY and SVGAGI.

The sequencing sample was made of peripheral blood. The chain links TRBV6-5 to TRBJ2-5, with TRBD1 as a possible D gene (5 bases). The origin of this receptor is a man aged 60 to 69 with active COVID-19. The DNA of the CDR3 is TGTGCCAGCAGTTTTACGGGCAGGGATCAAGAGACCCAGTACTTC. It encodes CASSFTGRDQETQYF.